This T cell receptor beta chain was identified in a study of cytomegalovirus exposure and HLA in healthy donors. General study results and limits: Most TCRs appeared rarely, but some public TCRs recurred in many donors.

Sequencing was performed with immunoSEQ multiplex PCR; in TCRdb, only in-frame clones are kept and a portion is missing. The repertoire includes 250,000 to 400,000 clones, approximately 91% of them detected once, and around 0.96% sits in the top ten. Worth noting for this clone: What it binds is unknown.

This TCR was recovered from a man younger than 40 in good health and CMV-seronegative. Source material: PBMCs.

The CDR3 bases are TGTGCCAGCAGCGTGGCAGGGGGCCGGACCCAGTACTTC. This encodes CASSVAGGRTQYF. The rearrangement links TRBV9 to TRBJ2-5, with 8 bases fitting TRBD1. The V segment lost 2 bases and the J segment 7 bases; nucleotides outside the gene matches: 4. The germline V gene has CDR1 SGDLS and CDR2 YYNGEE. The CDR3 has 13 amino acids. Drawing the rest from reference TRBV9 and TRBJ2-5, the complete variable domain is DSGVTQTPKHLITATGQRVTLRCSPRSGDLSVYWYQQSLDQGLQFLIQYYNGEERAKGNILERFSAQQFPDLHSELNLSSLELGDSALYFCASSVAGGRTQYFGPGTRLLVL.